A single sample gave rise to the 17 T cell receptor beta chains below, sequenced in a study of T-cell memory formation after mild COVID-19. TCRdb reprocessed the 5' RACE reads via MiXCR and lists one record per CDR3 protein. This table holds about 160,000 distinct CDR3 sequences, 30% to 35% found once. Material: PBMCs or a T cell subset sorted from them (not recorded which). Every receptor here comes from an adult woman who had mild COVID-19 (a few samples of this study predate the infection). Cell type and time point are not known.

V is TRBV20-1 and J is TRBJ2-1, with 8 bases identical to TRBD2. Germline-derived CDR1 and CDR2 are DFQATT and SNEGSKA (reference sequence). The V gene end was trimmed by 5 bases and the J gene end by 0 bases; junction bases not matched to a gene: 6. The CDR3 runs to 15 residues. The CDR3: CSARAGTSSYNEQFF. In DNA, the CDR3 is TGCAGTGCTCGCGCGGGGACTAGCTCCTACAATGAGCAGTTCTTC.

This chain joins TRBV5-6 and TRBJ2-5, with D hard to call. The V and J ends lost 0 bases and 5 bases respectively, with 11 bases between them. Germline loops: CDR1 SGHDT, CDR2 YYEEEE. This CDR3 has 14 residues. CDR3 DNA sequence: TGTGCCAGCAGCTTGGCGCCGTCCCGGGAGACCCAGTACTTC. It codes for CASSLAPSRETQYF.

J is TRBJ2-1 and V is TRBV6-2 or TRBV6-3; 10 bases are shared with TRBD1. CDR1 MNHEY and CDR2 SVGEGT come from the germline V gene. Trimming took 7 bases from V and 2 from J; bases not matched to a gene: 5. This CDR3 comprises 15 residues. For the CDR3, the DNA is TGTGCCAGCATACCGGACAGGGGGGCCTACAATGAGCAGTTCTTC. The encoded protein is CASIPDRGAYNEQFF.

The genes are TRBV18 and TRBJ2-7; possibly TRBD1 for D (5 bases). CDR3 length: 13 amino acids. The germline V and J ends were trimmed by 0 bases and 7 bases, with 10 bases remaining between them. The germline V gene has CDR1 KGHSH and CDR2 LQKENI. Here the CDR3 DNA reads TGTGCCAGCTCACCACCGGTCCAGGGAGAGCAGTACTTC. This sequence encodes CASSPPVQGEQYF.

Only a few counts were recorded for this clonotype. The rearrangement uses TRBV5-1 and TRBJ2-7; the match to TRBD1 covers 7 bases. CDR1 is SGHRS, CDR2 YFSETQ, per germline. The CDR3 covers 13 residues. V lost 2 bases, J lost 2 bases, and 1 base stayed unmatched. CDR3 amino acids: CASSFDRAYEQYF. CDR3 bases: TGCGCCAGCAGCTTTGACAGGGCCTACGAGCAGTACTTC. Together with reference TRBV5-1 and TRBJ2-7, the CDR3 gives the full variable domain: KAGVTQTPRYLIKTRGQQVTLSCSPISGHRSVSWYQQTPGQGLQFLFEYFSETQRNKGNFPGRFSGRQFSNSRSEMNVSTLELGDSALYLCASSFDRAYEQYFGPGTRLTVT.

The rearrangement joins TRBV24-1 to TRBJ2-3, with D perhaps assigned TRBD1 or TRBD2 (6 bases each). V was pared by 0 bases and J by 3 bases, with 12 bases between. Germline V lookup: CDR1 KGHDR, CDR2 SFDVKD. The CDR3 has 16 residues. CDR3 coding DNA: TGTGCCACCAGTGATTTGCGCAGGGGAGGAACAGATACGCAGTATTTT. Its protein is CATSDLRRGGTDTQYF.

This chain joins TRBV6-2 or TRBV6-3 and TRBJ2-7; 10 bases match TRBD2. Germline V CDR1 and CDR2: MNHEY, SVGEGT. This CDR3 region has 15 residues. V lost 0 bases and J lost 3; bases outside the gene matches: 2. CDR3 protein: CASSYSPSGSYEQYF. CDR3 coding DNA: TGTGCCAGCAGTTACTCGCCTAGCGGGAGCTACGAGCAGTACTTC.

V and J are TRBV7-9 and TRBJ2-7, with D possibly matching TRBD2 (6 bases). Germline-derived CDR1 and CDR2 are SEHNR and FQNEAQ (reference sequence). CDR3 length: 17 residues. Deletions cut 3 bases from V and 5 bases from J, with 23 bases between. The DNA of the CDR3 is TGTGCCAGCAGCTTCTTTTTTGCGGGACCGGGCGCCCACGAGCAGTACTTC. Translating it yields CASSFFFAGPGAHEQYF.

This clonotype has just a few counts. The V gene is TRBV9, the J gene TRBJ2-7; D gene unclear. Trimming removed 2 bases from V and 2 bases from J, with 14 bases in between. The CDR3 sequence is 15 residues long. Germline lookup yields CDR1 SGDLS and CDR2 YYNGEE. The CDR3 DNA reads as TGTGCCAGCAGCGTGGAGAGAGGACCGACCTACGAGCAGTACTTC. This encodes CASSVERGPTYEQYF.

CDR3 in amino acids: CSALLAAGVGTEAFF. The CDR3 region has the DNA TGCAGCGCCTTGCTAGCTGCGGGTGTAGGTACTGAAGCTTTCTTT. The chain has TRBV29-1 and TRBJ1-1; D unclear. CDR3 size: 15 residues. Per the germline V gene, CDR1 is SQVTM and CDR2 is ANQGSEA. The germline V and J ends were trimmed by 7 bases and 5 bases, with 23 bases remaining between them.

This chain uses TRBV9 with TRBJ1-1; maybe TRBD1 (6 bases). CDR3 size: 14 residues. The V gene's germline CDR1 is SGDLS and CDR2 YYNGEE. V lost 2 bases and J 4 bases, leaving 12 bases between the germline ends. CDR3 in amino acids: CASSVHREGTEAFF. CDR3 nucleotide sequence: TGTGCCAGCAGCGTTCACAGGGAGGGCACTGAAGCTTTCTTT.

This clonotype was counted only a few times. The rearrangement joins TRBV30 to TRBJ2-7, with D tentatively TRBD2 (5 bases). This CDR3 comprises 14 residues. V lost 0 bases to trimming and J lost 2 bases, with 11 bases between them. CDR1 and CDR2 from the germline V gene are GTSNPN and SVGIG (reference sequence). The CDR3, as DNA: TGTGCCTGGAGTGTAGGGCGAGCGGCCTACGAGCAGTACTTC. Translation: CAWSVGRAAYEQYF.

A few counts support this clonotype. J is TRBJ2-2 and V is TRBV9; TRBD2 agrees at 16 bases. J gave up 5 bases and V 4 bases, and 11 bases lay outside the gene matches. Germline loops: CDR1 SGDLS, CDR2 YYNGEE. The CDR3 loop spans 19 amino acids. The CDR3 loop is CASSISGTSGGAETGELFF. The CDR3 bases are TGTGCCAGCAGCATCTCCGGGACTAGCGGGGGGGCGGAAACCGGGGAGCTGTTTTTT.

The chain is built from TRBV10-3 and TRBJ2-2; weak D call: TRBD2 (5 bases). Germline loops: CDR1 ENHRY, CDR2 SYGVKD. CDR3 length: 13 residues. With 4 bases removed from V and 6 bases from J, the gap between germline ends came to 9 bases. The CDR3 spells CAISAAGAGELFF. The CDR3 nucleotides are TGTGCCATCAGTGCGGCCGGGGCCGGGGAGCTGTTTTTT.

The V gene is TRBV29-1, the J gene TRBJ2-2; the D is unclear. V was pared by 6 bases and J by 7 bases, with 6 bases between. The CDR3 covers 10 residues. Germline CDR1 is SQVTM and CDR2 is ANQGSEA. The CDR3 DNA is TGCAGCGTCGACGACGGGGAGCTGTTTTTT. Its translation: CSVDDGELFF.

This CDR3 reads CSARRVGARYGYTF. The CDR3 bases are TGCAGTGCTAGGAGAGTAGGGGCAAGGTATGGCTACACCTTC. This rearrangement joins TRBV20-1 to TRBJ1-2; TRBD1 is a possible D gene (5 bases). With 3 bases removed from V and 5 bases from J, the gap between germline ends came to 16 bases. Germline CDR1 reads DFQATT; CDR2 reads SNEGSKA (reference sequence). CDR3 length equals 14 residues.

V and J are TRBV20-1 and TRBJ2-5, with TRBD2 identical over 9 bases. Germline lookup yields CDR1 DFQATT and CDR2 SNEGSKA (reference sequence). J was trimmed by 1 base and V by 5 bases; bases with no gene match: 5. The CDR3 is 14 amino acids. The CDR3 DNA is TGCAGTGCTTTTCTGACTAGCGGCCAAGAGACCCAGTACTTC. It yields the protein CSAFLTSGQETQYF.